The next 3 T cell receptor beta chains were all read from a single sample in a study of shared clonotypes between healthy human individuals. Profiling relied on immunoSEQ multiplex PCR, and the TCRdb table lists in-frame clones only, not all of them. The data contain nearly 1 million clones, less than 85% of them singletons. Specimen: memory CD4+ T cells sorted from blood. Specified subset: CD45RA-negative fraction. The receptors stem from a man aged 18 to 30 in good health.

The rearrangement joins TRBV7-8 to TRBJ2-1; D is undetermined. Germline V gives CDR1 SGHVS, CDR2 FQNEAQ. V lost 5 bases and J lost 0, with 11 bases in between. The CDR3 has 15 amino acids. Written as DNA, the CDR3 is TGTGCCAGCAGCCAGATCAGGAGCTCCTACAATGAGCAGTTCTTC. Its protein product is CASSQIRSSYNEQFF.

The chain is built from TRBV7-6 and TRBJ1-3; D gene unclear. The CDR3 contains 15 residues. The V and J ends lost 0 bases and 0 bases respectively, with 6 bases between them. The germline CDR1 and CDR2 sequences are SGHVS and FNYEAQ. CDR3 sequence reads: CASSLAVASGNTIYF. The CDR3 coding sequence is TGTGCCAGCAGCTTAGCGGTAGCCTCTGGAAACACCATATATTTT.

V and J are TRBV5-6 and TRBJ2-3; D ambiguous. V shed 2 bases and J shed 6 bases, with 10 bases lying between them. Germline V gene data show CDR1 as SGHDT and CDR2 as YYEEEE. This CDR3 is 13 amino acids long. DNA of the CDR3: TGTGCCAGCAGCTTTGTCGGCGCCGATACGCAGTATTTT. This encodes CASSFVGADTQYF.